The clone carrying this T cell receptor beta chain was counted a few times. With V trimmed by 6 bases and J by 7 bases, 12 bases remained unmatched. Per the germline V gene, CDR1 is MNHEY and CDR2 is SMNVEV (reference sequence). The CDR3 is 16 residues long. In TCRdb, the RT-PCR reads were re-called with MiXCR into one record per CDR3 protein. The sample consists of hundreds of thousands of distinct CDR3 sequences, 12% to 15% of them appearing once. V is TRBV27 and J is TRBJ2-1, with TRBD2 identical over 10 bases. This sequence was found in a female donor in good health, serving as a healthy control. The source material was memory CD4+ T cells from blood. The CDR3 bases are TGTGCCAGCAGACTGTACGCGGGACTAGCGCATAATGAGCAGTTCTTC. This encodes CASRLYAGLAHNEQFF.